This entry lists 11 T cell receptor beta chains sequenced from one sample in a study of blood T cell repertoires in COVID-19. Some clones are missing from TCRdb's copy, which holds only in-frame ones; the method was immunoSEQ multiplex PCR. This table holds over 250,000 clones, roughly nine tenths found once. Sequencing was performed on PBMCs or T cells enriched from blood (not recorded which). These receptors all come from a woman aged 55 to 70 who had recovered from COVID-19.

The chain carries TRBV28 and TRBJ2-7; the match to TRBD2 covers 10 bases. The CDR3 is 15 residues long. Unmatched junction bases numbered 5, after V lost 3 bases and J lost 3 bases. Germline V gene sequence: CDR1 MDHEN, CDR2 SYDVKM. In DNA form, the CDR3 reads TGTGCCAGCAGTTTTAGACTAGCGGGTGGCTACGAGCAGTACTTC. Translated, it gives CASSFRLAGGYEQYF.

This chain joins TRBV27 and TRBJ2-7, with D possibly matching TRBD2 (6 bases). V gave up 6 bases and J gave up 0 bases, with 15 bases separating them. The CDR3 runs 15 residues. Looked up from germline, CDR1 is MNHEY and CDR2 is SMNVEV (reference sequence). In DNA form, the CDR3 reads TGTGCCAGCAGGGGCTTAGCGGTGAGCTCCTACGAGCAGTACTTC. Translating it yields CASRGLAVSSYEQYF.

V is TRBV9 and J is TRBJ1-1; 8 nucleotides match TRBD1. The V and J ends lost 4 bases and 7 bases, in that order; junction bases with no gene match: 9. The CDR3 runs 14 residues. Germline V lookup: CDR1 SGDLS, CDR2 YYNGEE. As DNA, the CDR3 is TGTGCCAGCAGCCTAAGGGGACAGGCCAGTGAAGCTTTCTTT. This encodes CASSLRGQASEAFF. The full variable domain, rest sourced from reference TRBV9 and TRBJ1-1, is DSGVTQTPKHLITATGQRVTLRCSPRSGDLSVYWYQQSLDQGLQFLIQYYNGEERAKGNILERFSAQQFPDLHSELNLSSLELGDSALYFCASSLRGQASEAFFGQGTRLTVV.

This clone was observed once. This sequence joins TRBV10-3 and TRBJ1-6; D call uncertain. The CDR3 contains 15 residues. V was pared by 7 bases and J by 0 bases, with 10 bases between. In germline, CDR1 is ENHRY, CDR2 SYGVKD. The CDR3 here is CAIKAESSYNSPLHF. For the CDR3, the DNA is TGTGCCATCAAAGCGGAGAGCTCCTATAATTCACCCCTCCACTTT.

The gene calls are TRBV28 and TRBJ2-1; TRBD2 might be the D (6 bases). V lost 5 bases, J lost 0 bases, and 14 bases lay in between. CDR1 MDHEN and CDR2 SYDVKM come from the germline V gene. The CDR3 length is 16 residues. The DNA for the CDR3 is TGTGCCAGCAGTCCGGGACTCGCTAGCTCCTACAATGAGCAGTTCTTC. Translated, it gives CASSPGLASSYNEQFF.

The chain has TRBV6-6 and TRBJ1-4; D is perhaps TRBD1 (5 bases). This CDR3 has 16 residues. Germline CDR1 reads MNHNY; CDR2 reads SVGAGI (reference sequence). V was shortened by 2 bases and J by 3 bases, with 13 bases between the two germline ends. The CDR3 DNA is TGTGCCAGCAGTTACCCTGGTAGGGGCGCTAATGAAAAACTGTTTTTT. This gives the protein CASSYPGRGANEKLFF.

A word on this clone: This specimen includes other DNA sequences encoding the same CDR3. V and J are TRBV29-1 and TRBJ2-7, with 7 bases identical to TRBD2. The length of the CDR3 is 13 residues. CDR1 SQVTM and CDR2 ANQGSEA come from the germline V gene. V trimming: 4 bases; J trimming: 1 base; junction bases outside the gene matches: 4. The CDR3 region is CSVVAGPSYEQYF. The CDR3 DNA reads TGCAGCGTTGTAGCGGGTCCTTCCTACGAGCAGTACTTC.

The chain recombines TRBV28 with TRBJ1-5, with 7 nucleotides matching TRBD1. This CDR3 spans 15 amino acids. Losses at the gene ends were 7 bases for V and 3 bases for J; bases not matched to a gene: 9. Looked up from germline, CDR1 is MDHEN and CDR2 is SYDVKM. CDR3 sequence reads: CASTPTGIVNQPQHF. Written as DNA, the CDR3 is TGTGCCAGCACACCGACAGGGATTGTCAATCAGCCCCAGCATTTT.

The CDR3 region is CASSLVRRVQETQYF. CDR3 DNA: TGTGCCAGCAGCTTAGTCCGGCGGGTACAAGAGACCCAGTACTTC. The rearrangement uses TRBV7-2 and TRBJ2-5, with TRBD2 as a possible D gene (5 bases). V was trimmed by 1 base and J by 2 bases, leaving 11 bases between them. The CDR3 is made up of 15 amino acids. The germline CDR1 and CDR2 sequences are SGHTA and FQGNSA.

The J gene is TRBJ2-3, the V gene TRBV28; 11 bases match TRBD2. The CDR3 length is 15 residues. Germline loops: CDR1 MDHEN, CDR2 SYDVKM. The V and J ends lost 9 bases and 3 bases, in that order; junction bases with no gene match: 8. The DNA of the CDR3 is TGTGCCAGTACGGATAGCGGGGGGGCTACAGATACGCAGTATTTT. Translation gives CASTDSGGATDTQYF. The complete variable domain, with remaining parts taken from reference TRBV28 and TRBJ2-3, reads DVKVTQSSRYLVKRTGEKVFLECVQDMDHENMFWYRQDPGLGLRLIYFSYDVKMKEKGDIPEGYSVSREKKERFSLILESASTNQTSMYLCASTDSGGATDTQYFGPGTRLTVL.

The genes are TRBV7-9 and TRBJ1-1; 10 nucleotides line up with TRBD1. The germline V gene has CDR1 SEHNR and CDR2 FQNEAQ (reference sequence). This CDR3 is built from 18 residues. J was trimmed by 4 bases and V by 6 bases; bases with no gene match: 17. The CDR3 region has the DNA TGTGCCAGCAGAAAACGGGGGATGACAGGGGGCGTTGGCACTGAAGCTTTCTTT. Residues: CASRKRGMTGGVGTEAFF.